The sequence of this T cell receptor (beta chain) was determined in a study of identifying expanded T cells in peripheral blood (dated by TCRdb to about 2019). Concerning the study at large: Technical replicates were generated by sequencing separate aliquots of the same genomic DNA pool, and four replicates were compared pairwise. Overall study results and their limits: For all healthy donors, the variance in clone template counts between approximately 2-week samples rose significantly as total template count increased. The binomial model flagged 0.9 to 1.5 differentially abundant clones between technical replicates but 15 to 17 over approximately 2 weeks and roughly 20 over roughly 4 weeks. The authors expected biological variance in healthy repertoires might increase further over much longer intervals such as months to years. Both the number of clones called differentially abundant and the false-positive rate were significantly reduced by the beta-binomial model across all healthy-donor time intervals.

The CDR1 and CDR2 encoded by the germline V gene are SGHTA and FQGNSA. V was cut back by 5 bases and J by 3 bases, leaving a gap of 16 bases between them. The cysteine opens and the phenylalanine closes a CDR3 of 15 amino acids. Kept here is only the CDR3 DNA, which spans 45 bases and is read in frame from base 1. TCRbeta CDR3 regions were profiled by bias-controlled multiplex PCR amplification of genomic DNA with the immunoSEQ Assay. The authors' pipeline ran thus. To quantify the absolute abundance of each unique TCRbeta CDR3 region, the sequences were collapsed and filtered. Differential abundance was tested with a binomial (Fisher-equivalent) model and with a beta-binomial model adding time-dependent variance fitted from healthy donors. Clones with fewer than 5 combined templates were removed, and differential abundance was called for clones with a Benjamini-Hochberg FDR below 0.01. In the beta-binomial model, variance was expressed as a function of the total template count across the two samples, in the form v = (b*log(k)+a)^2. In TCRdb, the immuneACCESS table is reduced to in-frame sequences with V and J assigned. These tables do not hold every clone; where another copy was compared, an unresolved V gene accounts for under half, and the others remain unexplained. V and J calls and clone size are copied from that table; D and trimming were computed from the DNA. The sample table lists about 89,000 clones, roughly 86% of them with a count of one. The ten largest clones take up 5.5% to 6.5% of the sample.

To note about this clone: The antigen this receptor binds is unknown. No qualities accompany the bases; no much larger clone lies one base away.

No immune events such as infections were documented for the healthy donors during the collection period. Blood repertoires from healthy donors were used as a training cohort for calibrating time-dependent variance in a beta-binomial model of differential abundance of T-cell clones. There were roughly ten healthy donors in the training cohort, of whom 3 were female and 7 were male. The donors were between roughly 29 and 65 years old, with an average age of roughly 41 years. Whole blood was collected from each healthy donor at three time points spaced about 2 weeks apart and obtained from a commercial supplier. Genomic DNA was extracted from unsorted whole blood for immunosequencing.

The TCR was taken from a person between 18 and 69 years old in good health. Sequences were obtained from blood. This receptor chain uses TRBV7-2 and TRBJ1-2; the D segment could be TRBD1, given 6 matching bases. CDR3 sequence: CASSRDTQIHYGYTF. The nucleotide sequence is TGTGCCAGCAGCCGGGACACCCAAATTCACTATGGCTACACCTTC.